This T cell receptor beta chain was retrieved from a study of blood T cell repertoires in COVID-19. Overall study context: COVID-19 samples, acute and convalescent, were from the United States, Italy and Spain. In each case, the material was cDNA or gDNA derived from T cells, B-cell-depleted T cells, or PBMCs.

The CDR3 extends over 12 amino acids. The J segment lost 6 bases and the V segment lost 4 bases, leaving 2 bases of the junction unmatched. CDR1 and CDR2 from the germline V gene are SNHLY and FYNNEI. Original data processing: Amplification from reference gene primers served as the basis for estimated nucleated cell counts. Measured with immunoSEQ multiplex PCR; TCRdb has only the in-frame clones, and not every one. V and J calls and clone size are those listed in that table; D and trimming were worked out from the DNA. This table holds about 380,000 clones, around 92% found once. Sequenced input: peripheral blood. J is TRBJ1-1 and V is TRBV2; 7 positions agree with TRBD1. The receptor comes from a man aged 35-49 years with acute or convalescent COVID-19. The CDR3 is CASSGDSPEAFF. The CDR3 DNA reads TGTGCCAGCAGTGGGGACAGCCCTGAAGCTTTCTTT.